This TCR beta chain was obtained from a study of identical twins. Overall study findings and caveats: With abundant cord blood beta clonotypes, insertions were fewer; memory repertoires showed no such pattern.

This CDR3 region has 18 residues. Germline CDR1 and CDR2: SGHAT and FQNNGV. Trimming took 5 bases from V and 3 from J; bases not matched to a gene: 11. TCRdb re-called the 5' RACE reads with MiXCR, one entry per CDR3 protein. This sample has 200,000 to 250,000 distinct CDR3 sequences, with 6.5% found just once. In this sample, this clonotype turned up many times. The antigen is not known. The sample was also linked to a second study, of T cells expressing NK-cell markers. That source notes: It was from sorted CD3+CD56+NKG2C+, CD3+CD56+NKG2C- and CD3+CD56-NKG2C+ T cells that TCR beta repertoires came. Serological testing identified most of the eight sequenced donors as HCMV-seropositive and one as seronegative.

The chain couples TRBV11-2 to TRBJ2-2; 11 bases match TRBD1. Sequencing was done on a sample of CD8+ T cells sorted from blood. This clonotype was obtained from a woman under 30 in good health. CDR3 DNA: TGTGCCAGCAGCCCGGGGGCCGGGACAGGGGGGTACACCGGGGAGCTGTTTTTT. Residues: CASSPGAGTGGYTGELFF.